This TCR beta chain is drawn from a study of T-cell memory formation after mild COVID-19. Study-wide results and limits: A second wave of clones peaked on day 37, and their SARS-CoV-2 specificity went unconfirmed. Pre-infection memory harbored some responding clones, suggesting cross-reactive memory joined. CD4/CD8 balance held among clones contracting day 15 to 85, and later expanders leaned CD4+.

On this clonotype: No antigen is known for it.

MiXCR, run by TCRdb on the 5' RACE reads, gives a single entry per CDR3 protein. The top ten hold more than 9% of the sample, which has about 470,000 distinct CDR3 sequences, 18% seen once. The V gene lost 10 bases and the J gene lost 0 bases, with 13 bases spanning the gap. CDR3 length: 14 residues. Germline V gene sequence: CDR1 MNHEY, CDR2 SVGAGI. The V gene is TRBV6-5, the J gene TRBJ1-5, with D maybe TRBD1 (5 bases). The sequence was collected from an adult woman who had mild COVID-19 (a few samples of this study predate the infection). Cell type and time point are not known. The material sequenced was PBMCs or a T cell subset sorted from them (not recorded which). The CDR3 DNA reads TGTGCCACCCGTCGGGGGTCTAGCAATCAGCCCCAGCATTTT. Translated: CATRRGSSNQPQHF.